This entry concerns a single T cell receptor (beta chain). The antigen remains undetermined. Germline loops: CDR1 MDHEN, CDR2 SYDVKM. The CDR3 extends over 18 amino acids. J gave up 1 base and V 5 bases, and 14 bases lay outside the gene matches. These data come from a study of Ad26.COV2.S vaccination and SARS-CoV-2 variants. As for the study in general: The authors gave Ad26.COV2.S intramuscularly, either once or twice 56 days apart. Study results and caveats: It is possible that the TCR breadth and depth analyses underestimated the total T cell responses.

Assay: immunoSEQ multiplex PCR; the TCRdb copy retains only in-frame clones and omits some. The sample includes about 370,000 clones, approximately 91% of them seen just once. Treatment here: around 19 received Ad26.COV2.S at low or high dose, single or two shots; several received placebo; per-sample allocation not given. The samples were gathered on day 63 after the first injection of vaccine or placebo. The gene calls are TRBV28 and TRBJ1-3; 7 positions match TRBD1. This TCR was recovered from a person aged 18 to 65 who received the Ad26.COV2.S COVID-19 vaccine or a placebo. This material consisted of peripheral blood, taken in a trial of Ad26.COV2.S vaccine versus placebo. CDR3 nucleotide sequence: TGTGCCAGCAGTGCCACAGGGGTTGGTGGCTATTCTGGAAACACCATATATTTT. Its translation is CASSATGVGGYSGNTIYF. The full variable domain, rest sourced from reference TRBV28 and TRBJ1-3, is DVKVTQSSRYLVKRTGEKVFLECVQDMDHENMFWYRQDPGLGLRLIYFSYDVKMKEKGDIPEGYSVSREKKERFSLILESASTNQTSMYLCASSATGVGGYSGNTIYFGEGSWLTVV.